The source of this TCR beta chain is a study of blood T cell repertoires in COVID-19. Study at large: PBMCs, B-cell-depleted T cells, or T cells were the source of the cDNA or gDNA that made up the material.

Authors' processing steps: Cell counts per sample came from amplifying reference gene primers. The repertoire was sequenced with immunoSEQ multiplex PCR; TCRdb's copy has only in-frame clones and lacks some. V and J calls and clone size are copied from that table; D and trimming were computed from the DNA. Of about 300,000 clones in the sample, 65% to 90% are singletons; the top ten hold about 4.6%. The participants were between about 18 and 90 years old and came from 24 US areas. In assigning cohorts, the study relied on participant-reported clinical history. Trimming took 4 bases from V and 0 from J, leaving 17 bases between them. The CDR3 covers 16 residues. CDR1 SGHRS and CDR2 YFSETQ come from the germline V gene.

The receptor was isolated from a man younger than 45 who had recovered from COVID-19. The chain uses TRBV5-1 and TRBJ2-7, with D perhaps TRBD1 (6 bases). Sequencing was carried out using PBMCs or T cells enriched from blood (not recorded which). The CDR3 loop reads CASSPMSPGASYEQYF. CDR3 nucleotides: TGCGCCAGCAGCCCAATGTCGCCAGGGGCCTCCTACGAGCAGTACTTC.